This T cell receptor (beta chain) was obtained from a study of follicular helper T cells after annual influenza vaccination (dated by TCRdb to about 2017). Regarding the research as a whole: Blood was collected on days 0, 7 and 28 after each seasonal influenza vaccination. One week after vaccination, a second recruited cohort of more than nine subjects (Table S1) displayed a similar ICOS+CD38+ cTfh response. The 2013-2014 samples were cryopreserved, while the 2015 samples were processed right after collection. Some subjects were followed across successive annual vaccinations spanning the 2013-2014, 2014-2015 and 2015-2016 seasons to study recall of cTfh clones. Six subjects had multi-year samples: four covered two vaccination seasons and two covered three seasons.

The sample's time point label, decoded: 2015-2016 season, 7 days after influenza vaccination. Seasonal inactivated influenza vaccine (Fluvarix) was administered to adults, and sorted blood CD4 subsets were tracked by TCRB sequencing before and after vaccination. To be eligible, subjects had to be community-dwelling and could not have received an influenza vaccine during the previous 6 months. Exclusions included influenza vaccine contraindications, substance abuse, HIV/AIDS, active malignancy, immunomodulatory medication and active illness such as respiratory infection. Per time point, between roughly 35 and 100 mL of blood was sampled. Circulating Tfh were defined as non-naive CD4+CXCR5+PD-1+ cells, and these cells were sorted into ICOS+CD38+ and ICOS-CD38- fractions. Either Ficoll-Paque PLUS or SepMate separation was used to isolate PBMC. Before DNA was extracted, the cell subsets were sorted from PBMC using a BD FACS Aria.

Library method: the immunoSEQ multiplex PCR assay. Adaptive Biotechnologies handled the TCRB amplification, library preparation, sequencing and preliminary bioinformatics at Survey level resolution. TCRB sequencing used multiplex PCR amplification of genomic DNA from sorted cTfh populations. The authors' analysis ran thus. Clonality was computed in R as 1 minus normalized Shannon entropy; the Gini index was calculated with the R package ineq. To get the overlap score, the summed counts of shared sequences were divided by the total counts of all sequences in both of the compared samples. Fisher's exact test, with an assumed theoretical repertoire of 10^7 TCRB sequences, was used to assess the significance of shared clonotypes. TCRdb re-hosts the immuneACCESS table, in-frame sequences only. Its copies lack some clones; in the studies checked, an unresolved V gene accounts for under half of them, and the cause for the rest is not known. Clone size and the V and J calls come from that table; the DNA yielded D and trimming. For this sample the table gives 9,500 or so clones, of which approximately 85% were detected only once. Jointly, the top ten make up roughly 3.9% of the sample.

Study-level results and caveats: A recurrent oligoclonal ICOS+CD38+ cTfh response containing tetramer and AIM influenza-specific clonotypes was recalled by successive annual vaccinations. Day 7 ICOS+CD38+ clones were most often found later in ICOS-CD38- cTfh, suggesting that subset may serve as a memory reservoir. ICOS+CD38+ cTfh clonality correlated with the frequency of that population, and its change correlated with the change in circulating plasmablast frequency. Productive TCRB sequences were recovered from only roughly 9-23% of analyzed cells, so rare clonotypes could not be sampled.

The germline V gene yields SGHNT for CDR1 and YENEEA for CDR2. V loses 5 bases, J loses 8 bases, and the germline ends lie 12 bases apart. From its cysteine to its phenylalanine, the CDR3 spans 13 amino acids. Kept here is only the CDR3 DNA, which spans 39 bases and is read in frame from base 1. Notes on this clone: Which antigen it targets is not known. No base-level quality is on record; no much larger clone is a single base apart.

Recombination joined TRBV11-3 with TRBJ2-2, and TRBD1 may be the D gene, going by 6 matching bases. The sample consisted of CXCR5+ CD38- circulating T follicular helper cells from blood, taken 7 days after influenza vaccination. The cell subset or site tag for this specimen amounts to: circulating Tfh, non-naive CD4+CXCR5+PD-1+ (ICOS+CD38+ or ICOS-CD38-). The sequence was collected from an adult who received the influenza vaccine. The base sequence is TGTGCCAGCAGCCCACAGGGACGTGGGGAGCTGTTTTTT. This gives the protein CASSPQGRGELFF.